A single sample gave rise to the 19 T cell receptor beta chains below, sequenced in a study of blood T cell repertoires in COVID-19. Profiled with immunoSEQ multiplex PCR; TCRdb holds only in-frame clones, not every one. Altogether 150,000 to 200,000 clones are present, around nine tenths being singletons, with the ten largest covering roughly a sixth. Sequencing was performed on peripheral blood. The receptors shown here come from a man aged 55 to 69 with active or convalescent COVID-19.

A single count supports this clone. The chain employs TRBV7-9 and TRBJ1-3; D unresolved. The V end lost 2 bases, the J end lost 1 base, and 9 bases lay between the germline ends. The germline V gene encodes CDR1 SEHNR and CDR2 FQNEAQ (reference sequence). The CDR3 is 15 amino acids. CDR3 region: CASSLFDTSGNTIYF. CDR3 bases: TGTGCCAGCAGCTTATTTGACACTTCTGGAAACACCATATATTTT. Full variable domain (rest looked up from reference TRBV7-9 and TRBJ1-3): DTGVSQNPRHKITKRGQNVTFRCDPISEHNRLYWYRQTLGQGPEFLTYFQNEAQLEKSRLLSDRFSAERPKGSFSTLEIQRTEQGDSAMYLCASSLFDTSGNTIYFGEGSWLTVV.

CDR3 DNA sequence: TGTGCCAGCAGTCTAGGTGGCGGGGGGGTCGCCGGGGAGCTGTTTTTT. Translation gives CASSLGGGGVAGELFF. V usage is TRBV2 and J usage is TRBJ2-2; 9 nucleotides line up with TRBD2. J gave up 6 bases and V 5 bases, and 10 bases lay outside the gene matches. The CDR3 is 16 residues long. The V gene's germline CDR1 is SNHLY and CDR2 FYNNEI.

The chain carries TRBV19 and TRBJ1-2, with 10 positions matching TRBD1. The V gene end was trimmed by 4 bases and the J gene end by 5 bases; junction bases not matched to a gene: 10. This CDR3 has 16 amino acids. Germline CDR1 and CDR2: LNHDA and SQIVND (reference sequence). Written as DNA, the CDR3 is TGTGCCAGTAGTACGGCCGGGACAGGGGCGGAATATGGCTACACCTTC. This translates into CASSTAGTGAEYGYTF.

The chain couples TRBV10-3 to TRBJ2-7; perhaps TRBD1 as D (5 bases). Germline CDR1 reads ENHRY; CDR2 reads SYGVKD. Trimming shortened V by 10 bases and J by 6 bases, and 19 bases separated the two germline ends. The CDR3 is 13 residues long. The CDR3 DNA sequence: TGTGCCACTAACGCAGGGTTAGAAGGCGAGCAGTACTTC. Translation: CATNAGLEGEQYF.

The rearrangement joins TRBV18 to TRBJ1-5; TRBD1 is a possible D gene (6 bases). The length of the CDR3 is 14 residues. Germline CDR1 reads KGHSH; CDR2 reads LQKENI. V was shortened by 6 bases and J by 1 base, with 10 bases between the two germline ends. CDR3 sequence (DNA): TGTGCCAGCTCCCACGACAGGAGCAATCAGCCCCAGCATTTT. Encoded protein: CASSHDRSNQPQHF.

This chain connects TRBV27 to TRBJ2-3; 14 bases line up with TRBD2. Looked up from germline, CDR1 is MNHEY and CDR2 is SMNVEV (reference sequence). The CDR3 sequence is 20 residues long. V shed 6 bases, J shed 3 bases, and the junction held 17 bases outside the gene matches. This chain's CDR3 is CASRSSRGSGTSGSTDTQYF. The DNA for the CDR3 is TGTGCCAGCAGATCTTCGCGGGGCTCCGGGACTAGCGGGAGTACAGATACGCAGTATTTT.

V is TRBV6-5 and J is TRBJ1-1; TRBD1 is a possible D gene (6 bases). V shed 6 bases and J shed 5 bases, with 16 bases lying between them. The CDR3 has 14 amino acids. Germline loops: CDR1 MNHEY, CDR2 SVGAGI. CDR3 residues: CASRPRQVRTEAFF. In nucleotides, the CDR3 is TGTGCCAGCAGACCCCGACAGGTCCGTACTGAAGCTTTCTTT.

This clone was found once. Written as DNA, the CDR3 is TGTGCCAGCAGCCAAGACGAAGGACAGGCGAAGGGCTACACCTTC. This translates into CASSQDEGQAKGYTF. The J gene is TRBJ1-2, the V gene TRBV3-1 (or the pseudogene TRBV3-2); TRBD1 aligns across 7 bases. CDR3 length equals 15 residues. Germline V CDR1 and CDR2: LGHDT, YNNKEL (reference sequence). Unmatched junction bases numbered 9, after V lost 0 bases and J lost 8 bases.

The rearrangement links TRBV12-5 to TRBJ2-2; 9 bases are shared with TRBD1. The germline V gene has CDR1 LGHNT and CDR2 FRNRAP. J lost 4 bases, V lost 4 bases, and 7 bases had no gene match. CDR3 size: 16 residues. CDR3 protein: CASGSKTGGSTGELFF. CDR3 bases: TGTGCTAGTGGTTCGAAGACAGGGGGAAGCACCGGGGAGCTGTTTTTT.

The genes are TRBV6-5 and TRBJ1-2; no firm D call. CDR3 length equals 15 residues. Germline CDR1 reads MNHEY; CDR2 reads SVGAGI. V was shortened by 2 bases and J by 2 bases, with 12 bases between the two germline ends. The CDR3 DNA follows: TGTGCCAGCAGTTACCGCGGGATTTCCAACTATGGCTACACCTTC. It translates to CASSYRGISNYGYTF.

The genes are TRBV29-1 and TRBJ1-5; perhaps TRBD1 as D (6 bases). Germline loops: CDR1 SQVTM, CDR2 ANQGSEA. Trimming pared 2 bases from V and 6 bases from J, leaving 14 bases between. This CDR3 contains 14 residues. This chain's CDR3 is CSVELPGAGQPQHF. CDR3 sequence (DNA): TGCAGCGTTGAACTCCCAGGGGCAGGTCAGCCCCAGCATTTT. Filled out from reference TRBV29-1 and TRBJ1-5, the complete variable domain reads SAVISQKPSRDICQRGTSLTIQCQVDSQVTMMFWYRQQPGQSLTLIATANQGSEATYESGFVIDKFPISRPNLTFSTLTVSNMSPEDSSIYLCSVELPGAGQPQHFGDGTRLSIL.

The gene calls are TRBV27 and TRBJ1-5; D possibly corresponds to TRBD1 (5 bases). Per germline, CDR1 MNHEY and CDR2 SMNVEV (reference sequence). CDR3 size: 16 residues. Trimming removed 2 bases from V and 0 bases from J, with 11 bases in between. CDR3: CASSLAGDFSNQPQHF. The DNA of the CDR3 is TGTGCCAGCAGTTTAGCCGGGGACTTTAGCAATCAGCCCCAGCATTTT.

The rearrangement joins TRBV5-1 to TRBJ2-3; D remains ambiguous. V gave up 1 base and J gave up 5 bases, with 2 bases separating them. CDR3 length: 11 amino acids. The germline CDR1 and CDR2 sequences are SGHRS and YFSETQ. The CDR3 DNA reads TGCGCCAGCAGCTTGCAAGATACGCAGTATTTT. As protein: CASSLQDTQYF.

This rearrangement joins TRBV19 to TRBJ2-4; D gene uncertain. The CDR3 covers 13 residues. Germline CDR1 LNHDA, CDR2 SQIVND (reference sequence). Trimming took 6 bases from V and 0 from J, leaving 6 bases between them. The CDR3 here is CASSELAKNIQYF. DNA of the CDR3: TGTGCCAGTAGCGAGCTAGCCAAAAACATTCAGTACTTC.

The chain carries TRBV5-1 and TRBJ1-2; 7 positions agree with TRBD1. The CDR3 loop spans 16 amino acids. The V segment lost 0 bases and the J segment 4 bases; nucleotides outside the gene matches: 9. Germline V gene data show CDR1 as SGHRS and CDR2 as YFSETQ. This CDR3 reads CASSLDTTGKLYGYTF. As DNA, the CDR3 is TGCGCCAGCAGCTTGGACACGACAGGGAAACTCTATGGCTACACCTTC.

V is TRBV10-2 and J is TRBJ2-1; D is possibly TRBD1 (6 bases). V lost 0 bases and J lost 5, with 14 bases in between. Germline CDR1 is WSHSY and CDR2 is SAAADI. This CDR3 spans 16 amino acids. The CDR3 DNA reads as TGCGCCAGCAGTGAGTCCGGCAGGGGTCTCGACAATGAGCAGTTCTTC. It encodes CASSESGRGLDNEQFF.

This clone occurred once. This chain links TRBV18 with TRBJ2-3; 7 nucleotides match TRBD2. With 5 bases clipped from V and 0 bases from J, the junction kept 2 bases outside the gene matches. The CDR3 extends over 14 amino acids. Germline-derived CDR1 and CDR2 are KGHSH and LQKENI. CDR3 amino acids: CASSSGLSTDTQYF. The CDR3 DNA is TGTGCCAGCTCATCGGGACTAAGCACAGATACGCAGTATTTT. Drawing the rest from reference TRBV18 and TRBJ2-3, the complete variable domain is NAGVMQNPRHLVRRRGQEARLRCSPMKGHSHVYWYRQLPEEGLKFMVYLQKENIIDESGMPKERFSAEFPKEGPSILRIQQVVRGDSAAYFCASSSGLSTDTQYFGPGTRLTVL.

This sequence joins TRBV6-5 and TRBJ1-6; D is unclear. The germline V and J ends were trimmed by 11 bases and 7 bases, with 15 bases remaining between them. Germline V gene data show CDR1 as MNHEY and CDR2 as SVGAGI. The CDR3 is 13 residues long. The CDR3 loop reads CAYQEGANSPLHF. The CDR3 DNA is TGTGCCTACCAAGAGGGTGCAAATTCACCCCTCCACTTT.

The chain uses TRBV6-6 and TRBJ1-3; D not resolved. This CDR3 is 15 amino acids long. The V end was cut by 0 bases, the J end by 0 bases, with 6 bases between. The germline V gene has CDR1 MNHNY and CDR2 SVGAGI (reference sequence). In DNA, the CDR3 is TGTGCCAGCAGTTACTCCTCGGGCTCTGGAAACACCATATATTTT. This gives the protein CASSYSSGSGNTIYF.